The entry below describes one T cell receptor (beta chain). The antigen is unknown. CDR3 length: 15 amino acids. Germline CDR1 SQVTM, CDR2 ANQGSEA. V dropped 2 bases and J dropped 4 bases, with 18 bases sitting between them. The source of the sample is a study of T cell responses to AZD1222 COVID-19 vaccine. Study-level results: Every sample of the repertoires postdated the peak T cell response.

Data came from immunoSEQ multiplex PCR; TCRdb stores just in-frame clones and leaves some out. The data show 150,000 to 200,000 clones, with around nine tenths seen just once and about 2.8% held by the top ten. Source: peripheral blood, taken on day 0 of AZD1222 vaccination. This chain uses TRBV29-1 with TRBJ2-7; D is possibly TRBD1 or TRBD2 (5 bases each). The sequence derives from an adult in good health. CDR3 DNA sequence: TGCAGCGTTGAAAGTGGGGCAGGGCGGACTTACGAGCAGTACTTC. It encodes CSVESGAGRTYEQYF.